These 25 T cell receptor beta chains share one sample of origin, sequenced in a study of cytomegalovirus exposure and HLA in healthy donors. In the PCR, 60 Vbeta and 13 Jbeta primers were used. Profiling relied on immunoSEQ multiplex PCR, and the TCRdb table lists in-frame clones only, not all of them. The sample yields tens of thousands of clones, around four fifths seen once. Specimen: PBMCs. The source of these receptors is a man aged 50 or older in good health and CMV-seronegative.

CDR3 loop: CASSRGGVWAFF. The CDR3 nucleotides read TGTGCCAGCAGCCGAGGGGGAGTATGGGCTTTCTTT. The chain joins TRBV7-2 to TRBJ1-1; TRBD1 might be the D (6 bases). CDR3 length equals 12 residues. The V and J ends lost 5 bases and 11 bases respectively, with 15 bases between them. CDR1 and CDR2 (germline): SGHTA, FQGNSA.

V is TRBV2 and J is TRBJ2-7; 9 nucleotides line up with TRBD1. The CDR3 contains 14 residues. With 7 bases clipped from V and 4 bases from J, the junction kept 8 bases outside the gene matches. Germline CDR1 reads SNHLY; CDR2 reads FYNNEI. The CDR3 protein is CASNQQGAGYEQYF. The CDR3 DNA is TGTGCCAGCAACCAACAGGGGGCTGGGTACGAGCAGTACTTC.

This clone was seen just once. This chain connects TRBV5-1 to TRBJ2-5, with 9 bases lining up with TRBD1. The J call is doubtful: the DNA matches TRBJ2-7 better. From germline, CDR1 is SGHRS and CDR2 YFSETQ. The CDR3 covers 14 residues. The CDR3 DNA reads as TGCGCCAGCAGTTTCGGACAGGGGAAAAACGAGCAGTACTTC. It is translated as CASSFGQGKNEQYF.

The sample holds a few counts of this clone. This chain joins TRBV6-5 and TRBJ2-3, with TRBD2 matching over 8 bases. CDR3 length: 15 amino acids. The V and J ends lost 2 bases and 2 bases, in that order; junction bases with no gene match: 3. The germline gives CDR1 MNHEY, CDR2 SVGAGI. The CDR3 DNA sequence: TGTGCCAGCAGTTACGGCGGGGGGAACACAGATACGCAGTATTTT. This gives the protein CASSYGGGNTDTQYF.

The chain carries TRBV2 and TRBJ2-4, with 9 bases fitting TRBD1. Per the germline V gene, CDR1 is SNHLY and CDR2 is FYNNEI. The CDR3 is 15 amino acids. Losses at the gene ends were 6 bases for V and 5 bases for J; bases not matched to a gene: 8. This CDR3 reads CASSGTGQGENIQYF. The CDR3 DNA reads as TGTGCCAGCAGCGGTACGGGACAGGGAGAAAACATTCAGTACTTC.

The chain links TRBV14 to TRBJ1-5; TRBD1 agrees at 8 bases. V was clipped by 2 bases and J by 2 bases; unmatched bases: 8. CDR1 SGHDN and CDR2 FVKESK come from the germline V gene. The CDR3 runs 17 residues. DNA for the CDR3: TGTGCCAGCAGCCAAAGACAGGGGTCGACGGGCAATCAGCCCCAGCATTTT. Amino acids: CASSQRQGSTGNQPQHF.

The CDR3 reads CSVPRTGNYGYTF. The CDR3 DNA sequence: TGCAGCGTTCCCCGGACAGGGAACTATGGCTACACCTTC. V and J are TRBV29-1 and TRBJ1-2, with 8 bases matching TRBD1. V was clipped by 5 bases and J by 2 bases; unmatched bases: 4. The CDR3 has 13 residues. Germline CDR1 SQVTM, CDR2 ANQGSEA.

The J gene is TRBJ1-1, the V gene TRBV19; a weak D match, TRBD1 (6 bases). The germline V gene encodes CDR1 LNHDA and CDR2 SQIVND (reference sequence). The ends were cut back, 4 bases at V and 3 bases at J, with 15 bases in the middle. CDR3 length equals 15 residues. The CDR3: CASSTNREFDTEAFF. The CDR3 DNA reads TGTGCCAGTAGTACGAACAGGGAGTTTGACACTGAAGCTTTCTTT.

The chain joins TRBV7-9 to TRBJ2-2; TRBD1 might be the D (6 bases). V lost 5 bases and J lost 1, with 11 bases in between. The CDR3 runs 15 residues. Germline CDR1 and CDR2: SEHNR and FQNEAQ (reference sequence). The CDR3 DNA sequence: TGTGCCAGCAGCCAATTGACAGGGAACACCGGGGAGCTGTTTTTT. Translation: CASSQLTGNTGELFF. Supplemented by reference TRBV7-9 and TRBJ2-2, the full variable domain reads DTGVSQNPRHKITKRGQNVTFRCDPISEHNRLYWYRQTLGQGPEFLTYFQNEAQLEKSRLLSDRFSAERPKGSFSTLEIQRTEQGDSAMYLCASSQLTGNTGELFFGEGSRLTVL.

The chain employs TRBV27 and TRBJ1-1, with D possibly TRBD1 on 5 matching bases. Germline assignment: CDR1 MNHEY and CDR2 SMNVEV (reference sequence). The CDR3 has 16 amino acids. V was cut by 8 bases and J by 5 bases, with 24 bases left in between. The CDR3 loop is CASPGDGGLRPTEAFF. The CDR3 bases are TGTGCCAGCCCCGGGGACGGGGGACTGAGGCCGACTGAAGCTTTCTTT.

The chain joins TRBV4-3 to TRBJ1-2; possible D gene TRBD1, 5 bases. The germline V gene has CDR1 LGHNA and CDR2 YSLEER. The V end lost 0 bases, the J end lost 2 bases, and 13 bases lay between the germline ends. CDR3 length: 16 residues. The CDR3 spells CASSQEFSTENYGYTF. The CDR3 nucleotides read TGCGCCAGCAGCCAAGAATTCTCGACAGAGAACTATGGCTACACCTTC.

The rearrangement joins TRBV9 to TRBJ1-1, with a tentative D call TRBD1 (5 bases). CDR3 size: 15 residues. In germline, CDR1 is SGDLS, CDR2 YYNGEE. Trimming left V 4 bases short and J 4 bases short, with 17 bases between. The CDR3 region is CASSHAGGGSTEAFF. The CDR3 region has the DNA TGTGCCAGCAGCCACGCGGGGGGAGGGTCCACTGAAGCTTTCTTT.

The J gene is TRBJ2-2, the V gene TRBV28, with TRBD2 matching 8 bases. Germline values: CDR1 MDHEN, CDR2 SYDVKM. The J segment lost 5 bases and the V segment lost 6 bases, leaving 8 bases of the junction unmatched. CDR3 length equals 15 residues. The CDR3 DNA follows: TGTGCCAGCAGCGCCCCGGCGGGGGGAACCGGGGAGCTGTTTTTT. It encodes CASSAPAGGTGELFF.

V and J are TRBV23-1 and TRBJ2-5, with D unresolved. TRBV23-1 is placed among ORFs of uncertain function. This CDR3 is 14 amino acids long. V lost 0 bases to trimming and J lost 0 bases, with 5 bases between them. The CDR3 sequence: CASSQSIYQETQYF. The CDR3 bases are TGCGCCAGCAGTCAATCAATCTACCAAGAGACCCAGTACTTC.

The chain links TRBV28 to TRBJ2-7; possible D gene TRBD1, 6 bases. Trimming stripped 8 bases from V and 0 bases from J, with 8 bases between. This CDR3 spans 12 amino acids. CDR1 and CDR2 (germline): MDHEN, SYDVKM. In DNA, the CDR3 is TGTGCCAGCCGGGACAACTCCTACGAGCAGTACTTC. Its protein is CASRDNSYEQYF.

This clone was detected once. This chain links TRBV5-4 with TRBJ2-6, with D unclear. The CDR3 has 15 residues. The germline gives CDR1 SGHNT, CDR2 YYREEE (reference sequence). V was clipped by 2 bases and J by 5 bases, with 11 bases between them. CDR3 amino acids: CASSFEVSRANVLTF. In DNA form, the CDR3 reads TGTGCCAGCAGCTTTGAGGTGTCACGGGCCAACGTCCTGACTTTC.

The chain uses TRBV4-1 and TRBJ1-1, with 9 bases that match TRBD1. Trimming at V came to 1 base and at J to 11 bases, leaving 20 bases not matched to a gene. Germline V gives CDR1 MGHRA, CDR2 YSYEKL. The CDR3 contains 18 residues. The CDR3: CASSQVLVFRDRASWAFF. The CDR3 DNA sequence: TGCGCCAGCAGCCAAGTCCTAGTTTTCCGGGACAGGGCCTCCTGGGCTTTCTTT.

This chain uses TRBV25-1 with TRBJ2-5; D possibly corresponds to TRBD1 (6 bases). This CDR3 contains 14 residues. CDR1 and CDR2 (germline): MGHDK, SYGVNS. The V end lost 5 bases, the J end lost 0 bases, and 10 bases lay between the germline ends. The CDR3 nucleotides are TGTGCCAGCAGTTCTACAGGGTACCAAGAGACCCAGTACTTC. Translation gives CASSSTGYQETQYF.

The chain uses TRBV7-8 and TRBJ1-1; D is perhaps TRBD1 (6 bases). The V gene lost 4 bases and the J gene lost 1 base, with 16 bases spanning the gap. CDR3 size: 16 residues. CDR1 and CDR2 from the germline V gene are SGHVS and FQNEAQ. CDR3 sequence (DNA): TGTGCCAGCAGCTCCCTCAACAGGGTGGGGAACACTGAAGCTTTCTTT. This translates into CASSSLNRVGNTEAFF.

The V and J genes are TRBV10-3 and TRBJ2-5; 11 bases fit TRBD2. The V segment lost 2 bases and the J segment 5 bases; nucleotides outside the gene matches: 4. CDR1 ENHRY and CDR2 SYGVKD come from the germline V gene. The CDR3 covers 15 residues. The CDR3 DNA reads as TGTGCCATCAGTGAGGCACTAGCGGGGGTCGAGACCCAGTACTTC. Amino acids: CAISEALAGVETQYF.

The gene calls are TRBV7-6 and TRBJ2-7, with a weak D call TRBD2 (6 bases). V was pared by 4 bases and J by 3 bases, with 13 bases between. Germline values: CDR1 SGHVS, CDR2 FNYEAQ. There are 14 residues in the CDR3. The CDR3 loop reads CASSSGGGSYEQYF. The CDR3 nucleotides are TGTGCCAGCAGCTCGGGTGGGGGGAGCTACGAGCAGTACTTC. The full variable domain, completed using reference TRBV7-6 and TRBJ2-7, is GAGVSQSPRYKVTKRGQDVALRCDPISGHVSLYWYRQALGQGPEFLTYFNYEAQQDKSGLPNDRFSAERPEGSISTLTIQRTEQRDSAMYRCASSSGGGSYEQYFGPGTRLTVT.

This chain joins TRBV7-9 and TRBJ1-2, with D maybe TRBD1 (5 bases). Between the trimmed V and J ends, which lost 2 bases and 8 bases, there was a span of 15 bases. The CDR3 length is 14 residues. Germline CDR1 SEHNR, CDR2 FQNEAQ (reference sequence). The CDR3 sequence: CASSLLTGGSGYTF. Here the CDR3 DNA reads TGTGCCAGCAGCTTATTGACCGGGGGGAGCGGCTACACCTTC.

The V gene is TRBV5-1, the J gene TRBJ2-5; no reliable D call. V lost 4 bases, J lost 1 base, and 14 bases lay in between. Per the germline V gene, CDR1 is SGHRS and CDR2 is YFSETQ. This CDR3 region has 15 residues. The CDR3: CASSVATAPQETQYF. CDR3 coding DNA: TGCGCCAGCAGCGTGGCAACAGCACCCCAAGAGACCCAGTACTTC.

V is TRBV9 and J is TRBJ2-5; TRBD2 matches at 9 bases. V trimming: 1 base; J trimming: 2 bases; junction bases outside the gene matches: 9. Germline V CDR1 and CDR2: SGDLS, YYNGEE. The CDR3 is made up of 17 amino acids. The CDR3 coding sequence is TGTGCCAGCAGCGTATCCCCCAGCGGGGGGTTACAAGAGACCCAGTACTTC. Amino acids: CASSVSPSGGLQETQYF.

The V and J genes are TRBV6-5 and TRBJ1-2; D gene uncertain. Deletions cut 6 bases from V and 5 bases from J, with 10 bases between. Germline CDR1 is MNHEY and CDR2 is SVGAGI. The CDR3 spans 12 residues. CDR3 sequence: CASSRTDYGYTF. The CDR3 DNA is TGTGCCAGCAGCCGCACAGATTATGGCTACACCTTC.